The 28 T cell receptor beta chains in this list originate from one sample, sequenced in a study of breast tumors, draining lymph nodes, adjacent tissues. TCRdb fed the multiplex PCR reads into MiXCR, producing one record per CDR3 protein. The sample shows under 300,000 distinct CDR3 sequences, 34% of them seen only once. The lymph nodes were axillary draining lymph nodes from breast cancer patients. Material for sequencing was axillary lymph node tissue. The receptors come from a female donor with breast cancer. Some clones in this sample may be carry-over from other donors' samples.

The chain is built from TRBV7-2 and TRBJ1-2; 12 bases fit TRBD1. CDR3 size: 14 residues. Germline trimming cut 6 bases from V and 8 bases from J; bases unmatched to any gene: 7. Germline V gives CDR1 SGHTA, CDR2 FQGNSA. CDR3 bases: TGTGCCAGCAGTACCGGGACAGGGGGCTACGGCTACACCTTC. It yields the protein CASSTGTGGYGYTF.

On this clonotype itself: This clone may be a read error of a much larger clone one base away. The V call is TRBV4-3, the J call TRBJ2-3; D uncertain. The CDR3 has 14 residues. V lost 3 bases and J lost 8, with 15 bases in between. Germline CDR1 and CDR2: LGHNA and YSLEER. CDR3 loop: CASSQALSAGTQYF. The CDR3 DNA is TGCGCCAGCAGCCAGGCCCTTAGTGCAGGTACGCAGTATTTT.

This clonotype showed up just once. The J gene is TRBJ2-1, the V gene TRBV24-1, with 10 bases aligning to TRBD1. The CDR3 loop spans 16 amino acids. J gave up 2 bases and V 2 bases, and 2 bases lay outside the gene matches. Germline V CDR1 and CDR2: KGHDR, SFDVKD. The CDR3 sequence: CATSDSGQGAYNEQFF. CDR3 coding DNA: TGTGCCACCAGTGATTCCGGACAGGGGGCCTACAATGAGCAGTTCTTC.

This chain uses TRBV10-3 with TRBJ1-3; 9 nucleotides line up with TRBD1. Germline V gene data show CDR1 as ENHRY and CDR2 as SYGVKD. V was pared by 0 bases and J by 7 bases, with 4 bases of the junction left unmatched. CDR3 length equals 15 residues. The CDR3 is CAISESTGTGNTIYF. The CDR3 coding sequence is TGTGCCATCAGTGAGTCGACAGGGACAGGGAACACCATATATTTT.

This chain uses TRBV6-6 with TRBJ1-5, with TRBD1 identical over 7 bases. V lost 2 bases and J lost 1; bases outside the gene matches: 8. Germline V CDR1 and CDR2: MNHNY, SVGAGI (reference sequence). The CDR3 runs 17 residues. Here the CDR3 reads CASSYRTGTESNQPQHF. In DNA form, the CDR3 reads TGTGCCAGCAGTTACCGAACCGGGACAGAGAGCAATCAGCCCCAGCATTTT.

Sample share makes this clonotype medium-sized. This sequence joins TRBV6-1 and TRBJ2-5; a weak D match, TRBD2 (5 bases). The CDR3 is made up of 13 amino acids. Germline V lookup: CDR1 MNHNS, CDR2 SASEGT. V was trimmed by 7 bases and J by 2 bases, leaving 11 bases between them. In DNA, the CDR3 is TGTGCCAGCAATGTAGCGCGACAAGAGACCCAGTACTTC. The encoded protein is CASNVARQETQYF.

This clonotype was recorded many times. The chain uses TRBV6-5 and TRBJ1-6; no definite D call. This CDR3 spans 14 amino acids. Germline V lookup: CDR1 MNHEY, CDR2 SVGAGI. V shed 3 bases and J shed 7 bases, with 10 bases lying between them. The CDR3 nucleotides read TGTGCCAGCAGTTATGGAGGCGGCAATTCACCCCTCCACTTT. Its protein is CASSYGGGNSPLHF.

This clonotype appeared many times. V usage is TRBV7-3 and J usage is TRBJ2-2; unclear D gene. The CDR3 has 13 amino acids. Germline V gene lookup returns CDR1 SGHTA and CDR2 FQGTGA. V was pared by 5 bases and J by 5 bases, with 9 bases between. DNA for the CDR3: TGTGCCAGCAGCAATAGGAATACCGGGGAGCTGTTTTTT. Its protein is CASSNRNTGELFF.

This clonotype was counted only a few times. The rearrangement links TRBV12-3 or TRBV12-4 to TRBJ2-1; 10 bases agree with TRBD2. The CDR3 runs to 19 residues. V lost 3 bases and J lost 4; bases outside the gene matches: 15. This chain's CDR3 is CASSFYFLAGVKEYNEQFF. CDR3 sequence (DNA): TGTGCCAGCAGTTTCTACTTTCTAGCGGGAGTTAAGGAGTACAATGAGCAGTTCTTC.

V is TRBV4-3 and J is TRBJ1-2, with 7 nucleotides matching TRBD1. V dropped 2 bases and J dropped 8; count of bases not matched to a gene: 8. The CDR3 covers 14 residues. Germline V CDR1 and CDR2: LGHNA, YSLEER. As DNA, the CDR3 is TGCGCCAGCAGCCAAACGTTAGGGGGCCGAGGCTACACCTTC. Its translation is CASSQTLGGRGYTF.

To note about this clonotype: It may be a read error: a sequence one base away is much more abundant. The chain joins TRBV7-2 to TRBJ2-1; 9 bases are shared with TRBD2. This CDR3 has 15 residues. Germline V gives CDR1 SGHTA, CDR2 FQGNSA. CDR3 amino acids: CASSLGTSAYNEQLF. The CDR3 nucleotides are TGTGCCAGCAGCTTAGGGACTAGCGCCTACAATGAGCAGCTCTTC. The full variable domain, its missing parts supplied by reference TRBV7-2 and TRBJ2-1, is GAGVSQSPSNKVTEKGKDVELRCDPISGHTALYWYRQSLGQGLEFLIYFQGNSAPDKSGLPSDRFSAERTGGSVSTLTIQRTQQEDSAVYLCASSLGTSAYNEQLFGPGTRLTVL.

This clonotype was counted many times. The DNA of the CDR3 is TGTGCCAGCAGCAGGGACCCCGGCCTATCGCCCCAGCATTTT. It yields the protein CASSRDPGLSPQHF. This chain links TRBV7-2 with TRBJ1-5, with D possibly being TRBD1 (5 bases). CDR1 and CDR2 from the germline V gene are SGHTA and FQGNSA. The CDR3 length is 14 residues. Trimming pared 5 bases from V and 9 bases from J, leaving 17 bases between.

This clonotype was found many times. V is TRBV7-2 and J is TRBJ2-5; TRBD2 might be the D (7 bases). V lost 1 base to trimming and J lost 1 base, with 13 bases between them. CDR3 length equals 16 residues. The germline CDR1 and CDR2 sequences are SGHTA and FQGNSA. The CDR3: CASSLGGGRGQETQYF. For the CDR3, the DNA is TGTGCCAGCAGCTTAGGAGGGGGGAGGGGCCAAGAGACCCAGTACTTC.

Concerning this clonotype: In this CDR3 the conserved last residue, phenylalanine or tryptophan, is missing, so a read error is likely. It is unclear where the CDR3 begins or ends on the DNA, so no DNA is shown, and the CDR3 is as TCRdb lists it. The CDR3 region is CASSLVDTSGS. The chain has TRBV7-6 and TRBJ2-3; the table assigns TRBD2, which was not confirmed against the DNA. 11 amino acids form the CDR3, both terminal residues included. Germline V gene sequence: CDR1 SGHVS, CDR2 FNYEAQ.

As regards this clonotype: The limits of the CDR3 on the DNA are not certain, so only TCRdb's listed CDR3 is given. This chain connects TRBV25-1 to TRBJ2-3; TRBD2, the D gene given by the table, was not confirmed from the DNA. CDR1 and CDR2 (germline): MGHDK, SYGVNS. The CDR3 adds up to 24 amino acids, both ends counted. CDR3: CASSPRWPLYFCATLAGDTDTQYF.

This clonotype was seen repeatedly, ten times or more. This chain's CDR3 is CASSDRDGDGHEQFF. In nucleotides, the CDR3 is TGTGCCAGTAGTGACCGGGACGGGGATGGGCATGAGCAGTTCTTC. This chain connects TRBV19 to TRBJ2-1; either TRBD1 or TRBD2 may fit D (5 bases each). The CDR3 totals 15 residues. The ends were cut back, 5 bases at V and 8 bases at J, with 19 bases in the middle. From germline, CDR1 is LNHDA and CDR2 SQIVND (reference sequence).

This clonotype was recorded many times. The genes are TRBV5-4 and TRBJ1-5; no clear D. The CDR3 has 13 residues. Trimming left V 0 bases short and J 3 bases short, with 4 bases between. Germline V gene data show CDR1 as SGHNT and CDR2 as YYREEE (reference sequence). CDR3 amino acids: CASSLDPNQPQHF. The CDR3 coding sequence is TGTGCCAGCAGCTTGGACCCCAATCAGCCCCAGCATTTT.

In this sample, this clonotype turned up many times. The chain uses TRBV7-9 and TRBJ2-6; 9 bases match TRBD1. J lost 0 bases, V lost 5 bases, and 8 bases had no gene match. Germline V gene data show CDR1 as SEHNR and CDR2 as FQNEAQ (reference sequence). This CDR3 spans 18 amino acids. The CDR3 reads CASSGPGQGRSGANVLTF. The CDR3 nucleotides read TGTGCCAGCAGCGGCCCGGGACAGGGCCGCTCTGGGGCCAACGTCCTGACTTTC. Variable domain in full (rest from reference TRBV7-9 and TRBJ2-6): DTGVSQNPRHKITKRGQNVTFRCDPISEHNRLYWYRQTLGQGPEFLTYFQNEAQLEKSRLLSDRFSAERPKGSFSTLEIQRTEQGDSAMYLCASSGPGQGRSGANVLTFGAGSRLTVL.

This clonotype was seen at least ten times. The chain couples TRBV14 to TRBJ2-3; 7 positions match TRBD2. Trimming removed 5 bases from V and 2 bases from J; junction bases left unmatched: 10. Germline values: CDR1 SGHDN, CDR2 FVKESK. This CDR3 comprises 16 residues. The CDR3 DNA is TGTGCCAGCAGCGACCAAGCGGGGCTAAACACAGATACGCAGTATTTT. Amino acids: CASSDQAGLNTDTQYF.

The chain links TRBV24-1 to TRBJ1-3, with a tentative D call TRBD1 (6 bases). This CDR3 is built from 14 residues. V lost 3 bases and J 4 bases, leaving 9 bases between the germline ends. Germline lookup yields CDR1 KGHDR and CDR2 SFDVKD. Here the CDR3 reads CATSDHDRGNTIYF. CDR3 sequence (DNA): TGTGCCACCAGTGATCACGACAGGGGAAACACCATATATTTT.

This clonotype came up many times. The chain couples TRBV2 to TRBJ1-4; D is ambiguous. The CDR3 covers 15 residues. The V end was cut by 7 bases, the J end by 0 bases, with 12 bases between. CDR1 is SNHLY, CDR2 FYNNEI, per germline. CDR3 coding DNA: TGTGCCAGCAAGATCCAGGTTGCAACTAATGAAAAACTGTTTTTT. Translated, it gives CASKIQVATNEKLFF.

This clonotype turned up a few times. The chain links TRBV29-1 to TRBJ2-2, with D possibly being TRBD1 (6 bases). The V and J ends lost 4 bases and 1 base respectively, with 22 bases between them. The CDR3 runs 18 residues. Germline V CDR1 and CDR2: SQVTM, ANQGSEA. The CDR3: CSVVPYLTGWRNTGELFF. DNA for the CDR3: TGCAGCGTTGTTCCGTATTTAACAGGGTGGAGGAACACCGGGGAGCTGTTTTTT.

Ten or more counts support this clonotype. The chain links TRBV7-2 to TRBJ2-2; 12 bases line up with TRBD2. Germline V CDR1 and CDR2: SGHTA, FQGNSA. There are 16 residues in the CDR3. The trim removed 5 bases at V and 5 bases at J, leaving 6 bases unmatched. This chain's CDR3 is CASSPASGGGTGELFF. CDR3 in DNA: TGTGCCAGCAGCCCTGCTAGCGGGGGGGGTACCGGGGAGCTGTTTTTT.

This clonotype has at least ten counts. The chain recombines TRBV5-1 with TRBJ1-4; possible D gene TRBD1, 5 bases. CDR1 and CDR2 from the germline V gene are SGHRS and YFSETQ. This CDR3 spans 15 amino acids. Trimming took 4 bases from V and 0 from J, leaving 10 bases between them. CDR3 nucleotides: TGCGCCAGCAGCCCGCAGGGTGCAACTAATGAAAAACTGTTTTTT. The encoded protein is CASSPQGATNEKLFF.

With respect to this clonotype: Compared with germline, one end of the junction differs, possibly owing to a read error. The chain couples TRBV7-2 to TRBJ2-1, with 13 bases fitting TRBD2. The CDR3 has 17 amino acids. Germline V lookup: CDR1 SGHTA, CDR2 FQGNSA. DNA of the CDR3: TGTGCCAGTAGCTTAGCGGGACTAGCGGGGAGAGGGAATGAGCAGTTCTTC. Its protein product is CASSLAGLAGRGNEQFF.

The table lists this clonotype with many counts. The CDR3 here is CASSEGSVYGYTF. In nucleotides, the CDR3 is TGTGCCAGCAGTGAAGGGTCCGTCTATGGCTACACCTTC. J is TRBJ1-2 and V is TRBV6-1, with D hard to call. The CDR3 has 13 residues. Germline assignment: CDR1 MNHNS and CDR2 SASEGT. V dropped 1 base and J dropped 4 bases, with 7 bases sitting between them.

Ten or more counts support this clonotype. V gene TRBV20-1 combines with J gene TRBJ2-5; TRBD2 agrees at 12 bases. CDR3 length: 16 amino acids. J gave up 0 bases and V 2 bases, and 4 bases lay outside the gene matches. Germline V gene sequence: CDR1 DFQATT, CDR2 SNEGSKA (reference sequence). The CDR3: CSARRGLAGNQETQYF. In DNA, the CDR3 is TGCAGTGCTAGACGTGGACTAGCGGGGAACCAAGAGACCCAGTACTTC.

In this sample, this clonotype turned up a few times. This chain joins TRBV30 and TRBJ2-7, with 10 nucleotides matching TRBD1. The junction had 13 bases not matched to a gene; V was cut back by 3 bases and J by 5 bases. CDR3 length equals 16 residues. Germline CDR1 is GTSNPN and CDR2 is SVGIG (reference sequence). The CDR3 DNA reads as TGTGCCTGGAGCAGGGCAAGGGGACAGGGGTTCGACGAGCAGTACTTC. Its translation: CAWSRARGQGFDEQYF.